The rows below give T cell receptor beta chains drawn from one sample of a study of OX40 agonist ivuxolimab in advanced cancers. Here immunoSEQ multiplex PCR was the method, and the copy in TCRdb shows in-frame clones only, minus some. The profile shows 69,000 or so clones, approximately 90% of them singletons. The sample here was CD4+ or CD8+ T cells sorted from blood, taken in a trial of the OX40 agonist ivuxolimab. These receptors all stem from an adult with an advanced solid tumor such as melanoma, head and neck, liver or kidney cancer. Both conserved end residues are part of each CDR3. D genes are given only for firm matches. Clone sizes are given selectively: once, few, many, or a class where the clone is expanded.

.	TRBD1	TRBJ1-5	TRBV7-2	CASSNGQGAIQPQHF
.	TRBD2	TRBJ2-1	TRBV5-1	CASGGSGASYNEQFF
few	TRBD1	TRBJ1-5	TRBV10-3	CAISEGQGNQPQHF
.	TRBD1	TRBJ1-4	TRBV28	CASTSMGQGIRNEKLFF
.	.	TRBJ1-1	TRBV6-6	CASSTDPIGTEAFF
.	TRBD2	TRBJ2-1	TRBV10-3	CAITPGTSGGPQFF
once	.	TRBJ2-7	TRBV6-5	CASSDRREQYF
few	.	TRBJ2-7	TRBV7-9	CASSFGSSYEQYF
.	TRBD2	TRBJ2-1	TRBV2	CTSLAGFDSEQFF
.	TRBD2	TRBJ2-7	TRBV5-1	CASSLVPSGGGAYEQYF
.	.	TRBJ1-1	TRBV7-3	CASSLGPYTEAFF